This paragraph covers one T cell receptor beta chain sequence. In the original workflow: The assay estimated nucleated cells by amplifying reference gene primers. Using immunoSEQ multiplex PCR, the repertoire was profiled, and TCRdb retains in-frame clones only, with some absent. The DNA gave D and trimming, while V, J and clone size come from that table. The sample lists fewer than 130,000 clones, roughly four fifths occurring once. The data are from a study of blood T cell repertoires in COVID-19. Across the study: Nucleic acid was either cDNA or gDNA, and it came from T cells, B-cell-depleted T cells, or PBMCs.

This TCR was sampled from a man aged 70-80 years with active or convalescent COVID-19. The specimen sequenced was peripheral blood.

The CDR3: CASSIRTLLAGVPDTQYF. In DNA form, the CDR3 reads TGTGCCAGTAGTATCAGGACACTTCTAGCGGGAGTCCCAGATACGCAGTATTTT. The rearrangement links TRBV19 to TRBJ2-3; 10 nucleotides align to TRBD2. The CDR3 is 18 amino acids. Germline V CDR1 and CDR2: LNHDA, SQIVND (reference sequence). The trim removed 3 bases at V and 4 bases at J, leaving 13 bases unmatched.